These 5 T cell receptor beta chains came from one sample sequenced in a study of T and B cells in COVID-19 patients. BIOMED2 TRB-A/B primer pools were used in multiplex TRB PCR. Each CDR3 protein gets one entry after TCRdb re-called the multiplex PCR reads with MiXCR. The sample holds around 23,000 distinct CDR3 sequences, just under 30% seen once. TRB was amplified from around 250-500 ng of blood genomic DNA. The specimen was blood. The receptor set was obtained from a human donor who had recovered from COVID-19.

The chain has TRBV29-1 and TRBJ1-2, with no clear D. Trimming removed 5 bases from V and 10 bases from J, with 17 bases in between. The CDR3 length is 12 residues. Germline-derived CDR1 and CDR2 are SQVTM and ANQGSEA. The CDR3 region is CSVFSGNYNYTF. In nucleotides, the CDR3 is TGCAGCGTTTTCTCGGGGAACTATAACTACACCTTC.

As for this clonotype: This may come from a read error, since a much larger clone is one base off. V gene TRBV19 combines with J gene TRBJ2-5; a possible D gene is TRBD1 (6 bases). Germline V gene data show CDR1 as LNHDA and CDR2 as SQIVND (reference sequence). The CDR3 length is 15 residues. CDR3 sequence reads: CASSRGNRAGETRYF. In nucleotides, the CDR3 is TGTGCCAGTAGTAGAGGGAACAGGGCAGGGGAGACCCGGTACTTC.

Written as DNA, the CDR3 is TGTGCCAGCAGCCTTAGCGGGGGGGGAACGTGGACCCAGTACTTC. Its translation is CASSLSGGGTWTQYF. The chain carries TRBV7-2 and TRBJ2-5, with 11 bases identical to TRBD2. The germline CDR1 and CDR2 sequences are SGHTA and FQGNSA. CDR3 length equals 15 residues. Trimming took 5 bases from V and 7 from J; bases not matched to a gene: 9.

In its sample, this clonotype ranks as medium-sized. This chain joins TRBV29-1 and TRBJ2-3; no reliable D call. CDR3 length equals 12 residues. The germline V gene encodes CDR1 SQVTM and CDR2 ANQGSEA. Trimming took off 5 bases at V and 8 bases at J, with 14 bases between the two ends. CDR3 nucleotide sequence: TGCAGCGTTTACCCCGGAATGGGTACGCAGTATTTT. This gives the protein CSVYPGMGTQYF.

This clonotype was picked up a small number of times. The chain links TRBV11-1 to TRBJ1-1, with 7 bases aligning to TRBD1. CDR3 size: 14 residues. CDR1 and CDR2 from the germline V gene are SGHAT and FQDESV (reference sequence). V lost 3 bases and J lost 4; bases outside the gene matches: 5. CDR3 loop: CASSLEGGTTEAFF. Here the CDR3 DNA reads TGTGCCAGCAGCTTGGAAGGGGGCACCACTGAAGCTTTCTTT.